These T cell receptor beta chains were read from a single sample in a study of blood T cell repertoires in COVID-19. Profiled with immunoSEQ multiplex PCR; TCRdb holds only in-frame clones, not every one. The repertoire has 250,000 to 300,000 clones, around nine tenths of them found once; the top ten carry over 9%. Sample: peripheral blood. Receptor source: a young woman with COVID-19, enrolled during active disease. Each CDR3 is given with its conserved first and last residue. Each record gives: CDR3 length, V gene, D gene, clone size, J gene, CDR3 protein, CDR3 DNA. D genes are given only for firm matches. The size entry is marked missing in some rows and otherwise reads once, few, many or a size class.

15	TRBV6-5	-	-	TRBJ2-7	CASSYSAGSSYEQYF	TGTGCCAGCAGTTACTCGGCGGGAAGCTCCTACGAGCAGTACTTC
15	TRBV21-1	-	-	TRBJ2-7	CASSLGLAGDYEQYF	TGTGCCAGCAGCTTAGGACTAGCGGGAGACTACGAGCAGTACTTC
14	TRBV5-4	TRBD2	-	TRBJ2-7	CASSLEVAGGEQYF	TGTGCCAGCAGCTTGGAGGTAGCGGGAGGCGAGCAGTACTTC
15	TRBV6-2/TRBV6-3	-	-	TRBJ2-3	CASSLQGRSTDTQYF	TGTGCCAGCAGCCTACAGGGACGGAGCACAGATACGCAGTATTTT
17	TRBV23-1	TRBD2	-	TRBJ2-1	CASSQSGTSGRSTEQFF	TGCGCCAGCAGTCAATCGGGGACTAGCGGGAGATCGACTGAGCAGTTCTTC
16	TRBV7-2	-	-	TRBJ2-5	CASSLLTGRQGETQYF	TGTGCCAGCAGCTTGCTGACCGGACGTCAGGGGGAGACCCAGTACTTC
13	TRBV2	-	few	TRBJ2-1	CASSVGLYNEQFF	TGTGCCAGCAGTGTGGGCCTCTACAATGAGCAGTTCTTC
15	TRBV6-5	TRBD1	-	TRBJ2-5	CASSEDRGRRETQYF	TGTGCCAGCAGCGAGGACAGGGGGCGGCGGGAGACCCAGTACTTC
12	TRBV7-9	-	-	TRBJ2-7	CASSLGYYEQYF	TGTGCCAGCAGCTTAGGTTACTACGAGCAGTACTTC
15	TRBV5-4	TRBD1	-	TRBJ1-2	CASSSSGTGDYGYTF	TGTGCCAGCAGCTCCTCCGGGACAGGGGACTATGGCTACACCTTC
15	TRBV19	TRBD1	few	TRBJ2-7	CASSITRTGDYEQYF	TGTGCCAGTAGTATAACCCGGACAGGGGATTACGAGCAGTACTTC
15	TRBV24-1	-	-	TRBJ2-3	CATSDGAASTDTQYF	TGTGCCACCAGTGATGGGGCAGCTAGCACAGATACGCAGTATTTT
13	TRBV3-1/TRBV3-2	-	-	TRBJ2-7	CASSWGQSYEQYF	TGTGCCAGCAGCTGGGGACAATCCTACGAGCAGTACTTC
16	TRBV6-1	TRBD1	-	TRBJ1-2	CASSGSPLDRKGGYTF	TGTGCCAGCAGTGGGAGCCCTCTGGACAGGAAAGGTGGCTACACCTTC
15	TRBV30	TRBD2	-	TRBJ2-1	CAWSDLAGDRNEQFF	TGTGCCTGGAGTGATCTAGCGGGAGATCGGAATGAGCAGTTCTTC
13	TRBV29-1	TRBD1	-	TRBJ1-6	CSVRDSYNSPLHF	TGCAGCGTACGGGACAGTTATAATTCACCCCTCCACTTT
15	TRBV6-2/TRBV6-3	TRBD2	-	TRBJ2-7	CASSLAGVSSYEQYF	TGTGCCAGCAGTTTAGCGGGAGTGAGCTCCTACGAGCAGTACTTC
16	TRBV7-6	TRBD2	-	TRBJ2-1	CASSPLGLAGHNEQFF	TGTGCCAGCAGCCCCCTGGGGCTAGCGGGACACAATGAGCAGTTCTTC
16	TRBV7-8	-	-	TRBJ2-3	CASSLVASGYSDTQYF	TGTGCCAGCAGCTTAGTAGCATCTGGGTATTCAGATACGCAGTATTTT
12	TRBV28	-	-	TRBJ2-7	CASSQDSYEQYF	TGTGCCAGCAGCCAGGACAGTTACGAGCAGTACTTC
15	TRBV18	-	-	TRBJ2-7	CASSPPNSHSYEQYF	TGTGCCAGCTCACCACCAAACAGCCACTCCTACGAGCAGTACTTC
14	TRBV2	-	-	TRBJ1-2	CASSGREANYGYTF	TGTGCCAGCAGTGGACGGGAAGCTAACTATGGCTACACCTTC
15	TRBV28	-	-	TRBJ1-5	CASSLSGSGNQPQHF	TGTGCCAGCAGTCTCTCCGGGAGTGGCAATCAGCCCCAGCATTTT
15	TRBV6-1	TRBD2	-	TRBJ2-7	CASSEAGAGGYEQYF	TGTGCCAGCAGTGAAGCAGGGGCGGGAGGTTACGAGCAGTACTTC
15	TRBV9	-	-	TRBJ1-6	CASSVGSSYNSPLHF	TGTGCCAGCAGCGTGGGGAGCTCCTATAATTCACCCCTCCACTTT
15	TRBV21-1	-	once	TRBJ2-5	CASTSPGGKQETQYF	TGTGCCAGCACCTCCCCTGGGGGGAAACAAGAGACCCAGTACTTC
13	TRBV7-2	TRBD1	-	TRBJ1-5	CASSTGGNQPQHF	TGTGCCAGCAGCACAGGGGGCAATCAGCCCCAGCATTTT
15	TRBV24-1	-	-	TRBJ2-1	CATSGGWRETNEQFF	TGTGCCACCAGTGGTGGATGGCGGGAAACCAATGAGCAGTTCTTC
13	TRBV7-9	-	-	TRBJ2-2	CASSKESYGELFF	TGTGCCAGCAGCAAGGAGTCGTATGGGGAGCTGTTTTTT
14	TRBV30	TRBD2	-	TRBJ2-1	CAWSSGNLYNEQFF	TGTGCCTGGTCTAGCGGTAACCTCTACAATGAGCAGTTCTTC
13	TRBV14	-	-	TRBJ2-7	CASSQELRGEQYF	TGTGCCAGCAGCCAAGAACTTAGGGGCGAGCAGTACTTC
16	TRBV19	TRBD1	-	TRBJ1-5	CASNQDGTGDYQPQHF	TGTGCCAGTAACCAAGATGGGACAGGGGACTATCAGCCCCAGCATTTT
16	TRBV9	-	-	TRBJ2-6	CASSATQGLGANVLTF	TGTGCCAGCAGCGCCACACAGGGCCTTGGGGCCAACGTCCTGACTTTC
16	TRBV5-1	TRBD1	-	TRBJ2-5	CASSPHTSGGQETQYF	TGCGCCAGCAGCCCGCACACCTCAGGGGGCCAAGAGACCCAGTACTTC
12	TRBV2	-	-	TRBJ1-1	CASSDASLQAFF	TGTGCCAGCAGTGACGCGTCACTCCAAGCTTTCTTT
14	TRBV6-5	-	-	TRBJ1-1	CASSETDMNTEAFF	TGTGCCAGCAGCGAGACAGATATGAACACTGAAGCTTTCTTT
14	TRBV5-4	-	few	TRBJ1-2	CASSFAGGDYGYTF	TGTGCCAGCAGCTTCGCGGGGGGGGACTATGGCTACACCTTC
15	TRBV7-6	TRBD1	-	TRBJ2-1	CASSLVGQAYNEQFF	TGTGCCAGCAGCTTAGTGGGACAGGCCTACAATGAGCAGTTCTTC
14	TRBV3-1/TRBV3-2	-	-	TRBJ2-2	CASSQPGVSGELFF	TGTGCCAGCAGCCAACCCGGGGTTAGCGGGGAGCTGTTTTTT